The 13 T cell receptor beta chains presented below share a single source sample, sequenced in a study of blood T cell repertoires in COVID-19. Profiling relied on immunoSEQ multiplex PCR, and the TCRdb table lists in-frame clones only, not all of them. The repertoire has around 250,000 clones, 82% of them found once; the top ten carry approximately 1.9%. The sample was peripheral blood. All receptors derive from a woman older than 75 with acute or convalescent COVID-19.

The chain uses TRBV6-2 or TRBV6-3 and TRBJ2-1, with 11 nucleotides matching TRBD2. Losses at the gene ends were 6 bases for V and 10 bases for J; bases not matched to a gene: 8. Germline values: CDR1 MNHEY, CDR2 SVGEGT. The CDR3 loop spans 14 amino acids. CDR3 sequence reads: CASSNSGGAGEQFF. The CDR3 DNA sequence: TGTGCCAGCAGCAATAGCGGGGGGGCGGGGGAGCAGTTCTTC.

The table lists this clone with a few counts. The rearrangement joins TRBV28 to TRBJ1-2; a possible D gene is TRBD1 (5 bases). Trimming stripped 9 bases from V and 6 bases from J, with 17 bases between. The CDR3 sequence is 13 residues long. Germline CDR1 is MDHEN and CDR2 is SYDVKM. The CDR3 loop reads CASLGGIGNGYTF. CDR3 DNA: TGTGCCAGTCTCGGGGGGATCGGTAATGGCTACACCTTC.

This clone was seen just once. The V gene is TRBV5-1, the J gene TRBJ2-1, with D tentatively TRBD2 (5 bases). This CDR3 has 15 amino acids. Germline CDR1 reads SGHRS; CDR2 reads YFSETQ. Trimming pared 4 bases from V and 1 base from J, leaving 12 bases between. The CDR3 DNA sequence: TGCGCCAGCAGCCCGGGAAGTCAATCCTACAATGAGCAGTTCTTC. Encoded protein: CASSPGSQSYNEQFF.

V is TRBV5-8 and J is TRBJ1-4; weak D call: TRBD1 (6 bases). The V gene lost 0 bases and the J gene lost 3 bases, with 6 bases spanning the gap. The CDR3 runs 14 residues. The V gene's germline CDR1 is SGHTS and CDR2 YDEGEE. The CDR3 is CASSLGQANEKLFF. Written as DNA, the CDR3 is TGTGCCAGCAGCTTGGGACAGGCTAATGAAAAACTGTTTTTT.

This clone came up once. The rearrangement uses TRBV11-3 and TRBJ1-1; 7 nucleotides match TRBD1. Germline V gives CDR1 SGHNT, CDR2 YENEEA. The CDR3 totals 13 residues. Germline trimming cut 1 base from V and 10 bases from J; bases unmatched to any gene: 6. The CDR3 DNA reads TGTGCCAGCAGCTTAGGTCGGACAGGTTCAGCTTTCTTT. Translated, it gives CASSLGRTGSAFF.

The V gene is TRBV9, the J gene TRBJ2-4; D remains ambiguous. Trimming cost V 1 base and J 3 bases, with 14 bases left between them. CDR1 SGDLS and CDR2 YYNGEE come from the germline V gene. The CDR3 consists of 16 residues. The CDR3 DNA reads as TGTGCCAGCAGCGTAAGTTCATACAAAAACAAAAACATTCAGTACTTC. Its translation is CASSVSSYKNKNIQYF.

Worth noting for this clone: One end of the junction does not line up with germline, which may come from a read error. V usage is TRBV7-7 and J usage is TRBJ2-2; 16 nucleotides line up with TRBD2. Germline loops: CDR1 SSHAT, CDR2 FNYEAQ (reference sequence). The CDR3 extends over 17 amino acids. CDR3 loop: CASSPGLAGGITGELFF. CDR3 sequence (DNA): TGTGCTAGCAGCCCGGGACTAGCGGGAGGGATCACCGGGGAGCTGTTTTTT.

The chain employs TRBV6-5 and TRBJ1-6, with 7 bases matching TRBD1. The ends lost 8 bases at V and 13 bases at J; junction bases unmatched: 14. Per the germline V gene, CDR1 is MNHEY and CDR2 is SVGAGI. CDR3 size: 14 residues. The CDR3 DNA follows: TGTGCCAGCCAGCTCATGACAGGGTCGGTTCCCCTCCACTTT. Residues: CASQLMTGSVPLHF.

V is TRBV18 and J is TRBJ2-3; no clear D gene. The length of the CDR3 is 14 residues. In germline, CDR1 is KGHSH, CDR2 LQKENI. Trimming cost V 0 bases and J 7 bases, with 11 bases left between them. This CDR3 reads CASSPPSERNTQYF. As DNA, the CDR3 is TGTGCCAGCTCACCACCGTCAGAACGAAATACGCAGTATTTT.

This clone was seen only a few times. The V call is TRBV7-3, the J call TRBJ2-5; 10 nucleotides match TRBD2. V was pared by 4 bases and J by 6 bases, with 5 bases of the junction left unmatched. CDR3 size: 14 residues. Per the germline V gene, CDR1 is SGHTA and CDR2 is FQGTGA. As DNA, the CDR3 is TGTGCCAGCAGCTCCGAAGCGGGAGGGCAGACCCAGTACTTC. Residues: CASSSEAGGQTQYF.

This clone has only a few counts. V is TRBV7-2 and J is TRBJ1-6; possibly TRBD1 for D (5 bases). Germline assignment: CDR1 SGHTA and CDR2 FQGNSA. The length of the CDR3 is 14 residues. Deletions cut 1 base from V and 8 bases from J, with 9 bases between. CDR3 residues: CASSLVRGDSPLHF. The DNA of the CDR3 is TGTGCCAGCAGCTTAGTTAGGGGTGATTCACCCCTCCACTTT.

The chain employs TRBV7-2 and TRBJ2-3; D is perhaps TRBD1 (5 bases). The CDR3 is made up of 14 amino acids. The V gene lost 5 bases and the J gene lost 1 base, with 10 bases spanning the gap. The germline CDR1 and CDR2 sequences are SGHTA and FQGNSA. CDR3 region: CASSPDIGTDTQYF. DNA for the CDR3: TGTGCCAGCAGCCCGGACATCGGCACAGATACGCAGTATTTT.

The rearrangement links TRBV25-1 to TRBJ1-2; 8 bases line up with TRBD1. The trim removed 4 bases at V and 8 bases at J, leaving 18 bases unmatched. There are 17 residues in the CDR3. CDR1 MGHDK and CDR2 SYGVNS come from the germline V gene. Here the CDR3 DNA reads TGTGCCAGCAGTGGGAGGGACAGGCTCCCCCTCAATGGGGGCTACACCTTC. Encoded protein: CASSGRDRLPLNGGYTF.